This TCR beta chain was sequenced during a study of blood T cell repertoires in COVID-19. The J segment lost 8 bases and the V segment lost 6 bases, leaving 2 bases of the junction unmatched. There are 11 residues in the CDR3. Germline V gene lookup returns CDR1 ENHRY and CDR2 SYGVKD. Authors' processing steps: Reference gene primer amplification gave estimated nucleated cell counts. Sequenced by immunoSEQ multiplex PCR; TCRdb stores in-frame clones only, minus some. V and J calls and clone size are copied from that table; D and trimming were computed from the DNA. The table shows 300,000 to 400,000 clones, with 85% occurring only once. Membership in each cohort depended on participant-reported clinical history.

The clonotype was recovered from a woman aged 30 to 39 who had been exposed to COVID-19. The V gene is TRBV10-3, the J gene TRBJ1-1; 8 bases fit TRBD1. The sequenced sample consisted of PBMCs or T cells enriched from blood (not recorded which). The chain's CDR3 is CAIRGQEEAFF. The CDR3 coding sequence is TGTGCCATCAGGGGACAGGAAGAAGCTTTCTTT.